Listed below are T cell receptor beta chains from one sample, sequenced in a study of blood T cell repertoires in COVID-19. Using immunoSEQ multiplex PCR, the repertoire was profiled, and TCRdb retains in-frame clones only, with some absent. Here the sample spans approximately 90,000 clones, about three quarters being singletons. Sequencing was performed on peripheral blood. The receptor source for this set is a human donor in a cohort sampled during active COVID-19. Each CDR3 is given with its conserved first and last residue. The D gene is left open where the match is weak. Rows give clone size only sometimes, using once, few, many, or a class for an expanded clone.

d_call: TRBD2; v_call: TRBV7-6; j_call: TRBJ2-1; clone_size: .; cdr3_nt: TGTGCCAGCAGCCCGAAGCGAGGCGGGAGATATTACAATGAGCAGTTCTTC; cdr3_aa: CASSPKRGGRYYNEQFF
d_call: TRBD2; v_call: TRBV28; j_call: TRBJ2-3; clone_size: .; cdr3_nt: TGTGCCAGCAGCCTCCCCACTAGCGCTCCTCAGGGCTATATTAGCACAGATACGCAGTATTTT; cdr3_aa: CASSLPTSAPQGYISTDTQYF
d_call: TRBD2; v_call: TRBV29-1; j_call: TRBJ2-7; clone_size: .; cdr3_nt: TGCAGCGCCACAACCGGACTAGCGGGCTACGAGCAGTACTTC; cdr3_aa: CSATTGLAGYEQYF
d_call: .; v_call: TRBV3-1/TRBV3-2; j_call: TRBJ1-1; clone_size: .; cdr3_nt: TGTGCCAGCAGCCATCGACAGATGAACACTGAAGCTTTCTTT; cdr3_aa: CASSHRQMNTEAFF
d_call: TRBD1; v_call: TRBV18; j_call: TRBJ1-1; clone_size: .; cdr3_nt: TGTGCCAGTGAACCGGGACAGGGGAACACTGAAGCTTTCTTT; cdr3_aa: CASEPGQGNTEAFF
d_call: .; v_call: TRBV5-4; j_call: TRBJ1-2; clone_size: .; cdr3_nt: TGTGCCAGCAGCTTGTTCGGGGATCGTGGCTACACCTTC; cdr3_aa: CASSLFGDRGYTF
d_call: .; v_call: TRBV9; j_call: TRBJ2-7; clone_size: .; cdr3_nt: TGTGCCAGTGGGACTTACTCCTACGAGCAGTACTTC; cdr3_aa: CASGTYSYEQYF
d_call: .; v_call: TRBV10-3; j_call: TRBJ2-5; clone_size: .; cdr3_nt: TGTGCCATCGGGCCAGCCCAAGAGACCCAGTACTTC; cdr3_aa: CAIGPAQETQYF
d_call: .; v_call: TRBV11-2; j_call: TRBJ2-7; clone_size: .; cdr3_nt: TGTGCCAGCAGCTTACTCGTAGAGCTTCCCTACGAGCAGTACTTC; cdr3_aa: CASSLLVELPYEQYF
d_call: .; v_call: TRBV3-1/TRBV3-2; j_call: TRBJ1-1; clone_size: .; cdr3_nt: TGTGCCAGCTGTAGTCTAGGGGCTGAAGCTTTCTTT; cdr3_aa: CASCSLGAEAFF
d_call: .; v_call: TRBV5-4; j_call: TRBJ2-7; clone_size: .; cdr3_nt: TGTGCCAGCAGCTGGACAGCTTCCTACGAGCAGTACTTC; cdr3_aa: CASSWTASYEQYF
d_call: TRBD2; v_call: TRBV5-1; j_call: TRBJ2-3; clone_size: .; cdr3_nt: TGCGCCAGCAGCTACCAAGCGGGGGGCACAGATACGCAGTATTTT; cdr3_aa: CASSYQAGGTDTQYF
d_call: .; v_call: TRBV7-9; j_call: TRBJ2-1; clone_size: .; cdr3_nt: TGTGCCAGCAGCTTAGGTAGCAACTACAATGAGCAGTTCTTC; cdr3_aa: CASSLGSNYNEQFF
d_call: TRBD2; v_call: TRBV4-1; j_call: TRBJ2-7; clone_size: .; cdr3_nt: TGCGCCAGCAGCCAAGGGACTAGTTGGTACGAGCAGTACTTC; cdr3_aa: CASSQGTSWYEQYF
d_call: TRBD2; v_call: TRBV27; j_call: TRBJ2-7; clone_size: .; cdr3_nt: TGTGCAGCATCCTTCCTACTAGCGGGAGTGTACGAGCAGTACTTC; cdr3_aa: CAASFLLAGVYEQYF
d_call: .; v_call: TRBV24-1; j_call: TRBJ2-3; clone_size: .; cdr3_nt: TGTGCCACCAGTGATCATGGCGGTCCTAGCACAGATACGCAGTATTTT; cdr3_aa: CATSDHGGPSTDTQYF
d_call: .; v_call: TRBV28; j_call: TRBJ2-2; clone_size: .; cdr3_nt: TGTGCCAGCAGACTTCGGAACACCGGGGAGCTGTTTTTT; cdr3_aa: CASRLRNTGELFF
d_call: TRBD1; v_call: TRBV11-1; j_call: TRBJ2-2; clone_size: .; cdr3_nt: TGTGCCAGCAGCTTAGGGACAGGGATCGGCGGGGAGCTGTTTTTT; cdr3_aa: CASSLGTGIGGELFF
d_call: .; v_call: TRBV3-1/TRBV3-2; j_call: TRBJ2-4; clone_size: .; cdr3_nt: TGTGCCAGCAGCAACTCCGGGACTGCACTAGCCAAAAACATTCAGTACTTC; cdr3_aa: CASSNSGTALAKNIQYF
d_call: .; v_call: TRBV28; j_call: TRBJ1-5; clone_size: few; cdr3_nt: TGTGCCAGCAGCCCAGGGTTGGGCAATCAGCCCCAGCATTTT; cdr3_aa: CASSPGLGNQPQHF
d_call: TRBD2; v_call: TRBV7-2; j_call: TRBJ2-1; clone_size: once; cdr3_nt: TGTGCCAGCAGCTTAGCAAGCGGGAGCATATATGAGCAGTTCTTC; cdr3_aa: CASSLASGSIYEQFF
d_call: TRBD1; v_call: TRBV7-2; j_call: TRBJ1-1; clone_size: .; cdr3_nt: TGTGCCAGCAGCGGGGACAGGGGGCAGAGGGCTGAAGCTTTCTTT; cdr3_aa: CASSGDRGQRAEAFF
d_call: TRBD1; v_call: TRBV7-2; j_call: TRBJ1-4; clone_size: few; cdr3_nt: TGTGCCAGCAGCCCGGACAGGGGCACCGAAAAACTGTTTTTT; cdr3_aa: CASSPDRGTEKLFF
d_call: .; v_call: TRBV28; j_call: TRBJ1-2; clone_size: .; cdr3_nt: TGTGCCAGCAGTTTAAGCTGGGGGGATGGCTACACCTTC; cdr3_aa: CASSLSWGDGYTF
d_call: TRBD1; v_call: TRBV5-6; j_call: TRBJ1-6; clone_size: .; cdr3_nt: TGTGCCAGCAGCTGGGGGGACAGGGGAACATCACCCCTCCACTTT; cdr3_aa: CASSWGDRGTSPLHF
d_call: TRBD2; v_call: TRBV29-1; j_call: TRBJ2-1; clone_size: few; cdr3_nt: TGCAGCGGTAACCGGGACTACTCCTACAATGAGCAGTTCTTC; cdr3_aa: CSGNRDYSYNEQFF